This T cell receptor (beta chain) stems from a study of pediatric ulcerative colitis. General observations from the study: Compared with controls, ulcerative colitis showed greater blood-rectum clone sharing. No controls had the two rectal clonotypes shared by ulcerative colitis patients. Blood samples from a couple of patients yielded substantially fewer templates and were excluded from blood-rectal overlap analysis.

Some clones are missing from TCRdb's copy, which holds only in-frame ones; the method was immunoSEQ multiplex PCR. The table has 55,000 to 75,000 clones, about nine tenths seen once; the top ten hold 3% to 4.5%. The blood sample was taken during the colonoscopy visit. The CDR3 has 16 residues. Trimming left V 1 base short and J 0 bases short, with 7 bases between. CDR1 and CDR2 from the germline V gene are SGHNT and YENEEA. As regards this clone: The antigen is unknown.

This clonotype originated in a boy younger than 18 with severe ulcerative colitis. This chain links TRBV11-3 with TRBJ2-6; D perhaps matches TRBD2 (5 bases). The specimen was blood. The CDR3 region has the DNA TGTGCCAGCAGCTTAGTCGGAGGCTCTGGGGCCAACGTCCTGACTTTC. It specifies CASSLVGGSGANVLTF. Full variable domain (rest looked up from reference TRBV11-3 and TRBJ2-6): EAGVVQSPRYKIIEKKQPVAFWCNPISGHNTLYWYLQNLGQGPELLIRYENEEAVDDSQLPKDRFSAERLKGVDSTLKIQPAELGDSAVYLCASSLVGGSGANVLTFGAGSRLTVL.